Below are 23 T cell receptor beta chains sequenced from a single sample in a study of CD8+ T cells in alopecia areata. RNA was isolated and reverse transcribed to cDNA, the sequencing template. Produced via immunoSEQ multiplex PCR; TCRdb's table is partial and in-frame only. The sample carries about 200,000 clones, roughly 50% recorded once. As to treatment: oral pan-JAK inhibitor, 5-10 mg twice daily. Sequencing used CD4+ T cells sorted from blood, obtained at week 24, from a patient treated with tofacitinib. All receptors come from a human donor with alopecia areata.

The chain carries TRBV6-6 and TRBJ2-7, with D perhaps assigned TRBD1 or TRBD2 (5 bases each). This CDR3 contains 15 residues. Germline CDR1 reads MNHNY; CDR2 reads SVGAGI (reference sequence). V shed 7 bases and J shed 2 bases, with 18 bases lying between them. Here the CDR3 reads CASMFLRGDAYEQYF. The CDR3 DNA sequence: TGTGCCAGCATGTTCCTGAGAGGGGATGCCTACGAGCAGTACTTC.

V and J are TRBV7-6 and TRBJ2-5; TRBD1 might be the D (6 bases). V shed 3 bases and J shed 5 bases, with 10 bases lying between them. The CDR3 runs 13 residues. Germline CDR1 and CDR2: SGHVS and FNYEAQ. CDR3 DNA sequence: TGTGCCAGCAGCTTCAGGGGATGGGAGACCCAGTACTTC. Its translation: CASSFRGWETQYF.

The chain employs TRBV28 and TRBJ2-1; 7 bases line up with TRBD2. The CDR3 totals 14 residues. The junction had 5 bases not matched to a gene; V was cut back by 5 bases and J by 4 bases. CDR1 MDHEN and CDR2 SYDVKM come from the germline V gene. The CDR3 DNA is TGTGCCAGCAGTGTACAGCGGGGATACAATGAGCAGTTCTTC. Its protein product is CASSVQRGYNEQFF.

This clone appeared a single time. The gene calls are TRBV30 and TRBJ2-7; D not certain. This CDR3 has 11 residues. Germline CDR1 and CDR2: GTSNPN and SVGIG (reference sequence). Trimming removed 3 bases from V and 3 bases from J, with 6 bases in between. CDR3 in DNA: TGTGCCTGGAGGGCGCGCTACGAGCAGTACTTC. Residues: CAWRARYEQYF. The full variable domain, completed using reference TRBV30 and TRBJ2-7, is SQTIHQWPATLVQPVGSPLSLECTVEGTSNPNLYWYRQAAGRGLQLLFYSVGIGQISSEVPQNLSASRPQDRQFILSSKKLLLSDSGFYLCAWRARYEQYFGPGTRLTVT.

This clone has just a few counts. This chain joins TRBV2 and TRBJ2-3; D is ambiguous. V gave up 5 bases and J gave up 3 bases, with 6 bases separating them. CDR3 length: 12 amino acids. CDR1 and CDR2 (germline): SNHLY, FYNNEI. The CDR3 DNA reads TGTGCCAGCAGTCCCGGGACAGATACGCAGTATTTT. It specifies CASSPGTDTQYF. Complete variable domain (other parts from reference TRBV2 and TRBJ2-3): EPEVTQTPSHQVTQMGQEVILRCVPISNHLYFYWYRQILGQKVEFLVSFYNNEISEKSEIFDDQFSVERPDGSNFTLKIRSTKLEDSAMYFCASSPGTDTQYFGPGTRLTVL.

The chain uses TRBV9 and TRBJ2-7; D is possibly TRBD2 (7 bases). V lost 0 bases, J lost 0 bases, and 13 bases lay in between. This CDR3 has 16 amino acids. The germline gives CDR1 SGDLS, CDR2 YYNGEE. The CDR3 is CASSVAEGGSSYEQYF. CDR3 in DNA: TGTGCCAGCAGCGTAGCTGAGGGGGGGAGCTCCTACGAGCAGTACTTC.

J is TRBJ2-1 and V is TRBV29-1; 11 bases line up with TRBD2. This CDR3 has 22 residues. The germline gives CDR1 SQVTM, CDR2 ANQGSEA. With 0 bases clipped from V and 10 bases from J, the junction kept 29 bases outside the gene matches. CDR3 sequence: CSVEDPGQGRSPSGGFAGEQFF. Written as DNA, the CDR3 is TGCAGCGTTGAAGATCCGGGCCAGGGGCGCAGTCCTAGCGGGGGGTTCGCAGGCGAGCAGTTCTTC.

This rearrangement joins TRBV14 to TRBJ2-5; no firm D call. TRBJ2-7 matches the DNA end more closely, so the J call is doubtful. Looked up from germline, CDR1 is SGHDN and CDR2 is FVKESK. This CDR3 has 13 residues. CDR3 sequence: CASSVFSAYEQYF. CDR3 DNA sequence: TGTGCCAGCAGCGTCTTTTCCGCATACGAGCAGTACTTC.

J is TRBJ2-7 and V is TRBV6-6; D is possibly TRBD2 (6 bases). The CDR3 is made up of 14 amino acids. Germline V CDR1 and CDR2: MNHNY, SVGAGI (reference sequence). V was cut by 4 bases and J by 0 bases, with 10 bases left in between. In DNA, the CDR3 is TGTGCCAGCAGTTTGGGACTTAGCTCCTACGAGCAGTACTTC. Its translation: CASSLGLSSYEQYF.

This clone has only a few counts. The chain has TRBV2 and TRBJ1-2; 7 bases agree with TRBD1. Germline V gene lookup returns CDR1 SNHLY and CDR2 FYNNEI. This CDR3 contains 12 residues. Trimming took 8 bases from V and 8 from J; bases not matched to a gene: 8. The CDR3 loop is CASLGTATGYTF. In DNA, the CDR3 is TGTGCCAGCCTAGGGACAGCTACGGGCTACACCTTC.

DNA for the CDR3: TGTGCCTGGAGTGGAGGAGTAGCGGGAGGATCACTTTCTCTCAGCACAGATACGCAGTATTTT. It codes for CAWSGGVAGGSLSLSTDTQYF. The chain joins TRBV30 to TRBJ2-3; TRBD2 matches 10 bases. V lost 1 base to trimming and J lost 0 bases; unmatched junction nucleotides: 19. In germline, CDR1 is GTSNPN, CDR2 SVGIG (reference sequence). CDR3 length: 21 residues.

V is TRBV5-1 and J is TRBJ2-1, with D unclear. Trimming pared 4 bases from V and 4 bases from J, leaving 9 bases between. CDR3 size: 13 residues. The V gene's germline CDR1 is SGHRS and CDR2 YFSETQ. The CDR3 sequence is CASSENSYNEQFF. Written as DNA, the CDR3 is TGCGCCAGCAGCGAAAACAGTTACAATGAGCAGTTCTTC.

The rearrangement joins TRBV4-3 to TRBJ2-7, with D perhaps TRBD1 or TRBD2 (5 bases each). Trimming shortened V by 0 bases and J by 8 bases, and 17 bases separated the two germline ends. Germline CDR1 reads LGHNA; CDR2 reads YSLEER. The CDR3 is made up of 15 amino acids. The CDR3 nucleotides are TGCGCCAGCAGCCAAGACACCGGGGCGCCCCTTAAGCAGTACTTC. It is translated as CASSQDTGAPLKQYF.

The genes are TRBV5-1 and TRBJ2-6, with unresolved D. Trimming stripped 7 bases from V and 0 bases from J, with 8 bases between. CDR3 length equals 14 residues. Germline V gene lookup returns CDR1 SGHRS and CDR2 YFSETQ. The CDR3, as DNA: TGCGCCAGCTCAACAACCTCTGGGGCCAACGTCCTGACTTTC. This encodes CASSTTSGANVLTF.

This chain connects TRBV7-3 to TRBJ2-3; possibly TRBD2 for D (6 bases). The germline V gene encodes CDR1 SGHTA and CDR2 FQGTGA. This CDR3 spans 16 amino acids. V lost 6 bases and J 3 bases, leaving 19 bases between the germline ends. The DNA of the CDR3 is TGTGCCAGCAGTTCTATGGCGCCCGGGGGTACAGATACGCAGTATTTT. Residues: CASSSMAPGGTDTQYF.

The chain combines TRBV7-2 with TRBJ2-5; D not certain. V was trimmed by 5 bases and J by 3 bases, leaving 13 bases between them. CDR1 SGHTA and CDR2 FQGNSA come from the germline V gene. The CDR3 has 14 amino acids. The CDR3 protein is CASSNTFRKETQYF. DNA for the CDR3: TGTGCCAGCAGCAATACGTTCAGAAAAGAGACCCAGTACTTC.

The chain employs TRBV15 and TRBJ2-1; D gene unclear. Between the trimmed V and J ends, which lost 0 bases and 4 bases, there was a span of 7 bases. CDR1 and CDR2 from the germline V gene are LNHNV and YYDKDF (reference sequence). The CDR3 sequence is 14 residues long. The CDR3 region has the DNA TGTGCCACCAGCAGAGATAACGGATACAATGAGCAGTTCTTC. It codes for CATSRDNGYNEQFF.

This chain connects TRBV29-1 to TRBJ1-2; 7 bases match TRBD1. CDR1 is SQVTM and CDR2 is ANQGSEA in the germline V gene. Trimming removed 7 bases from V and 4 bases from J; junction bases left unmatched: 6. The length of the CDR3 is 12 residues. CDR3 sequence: CSGGDSLYGYTF. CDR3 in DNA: TGCAGCGGGGGGGACAGCCTCTATGGCTACACCTTC.

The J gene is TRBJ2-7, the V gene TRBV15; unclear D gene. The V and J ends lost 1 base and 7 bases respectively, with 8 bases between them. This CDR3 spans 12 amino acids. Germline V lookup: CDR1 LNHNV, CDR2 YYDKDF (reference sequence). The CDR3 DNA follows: TGTGCCACCAGCAGAGCCCTCGGTGAGCAGTACTTC. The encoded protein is CATSRALGEQYF.

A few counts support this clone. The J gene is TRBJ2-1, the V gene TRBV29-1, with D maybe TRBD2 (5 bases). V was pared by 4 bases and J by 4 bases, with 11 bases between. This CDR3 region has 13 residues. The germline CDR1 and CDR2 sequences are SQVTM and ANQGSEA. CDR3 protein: CSVGGAEYNEQFF. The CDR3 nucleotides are TGCAGCGTTGGAGGAGCGGAGTACAATGAGCAGTTCTTC.

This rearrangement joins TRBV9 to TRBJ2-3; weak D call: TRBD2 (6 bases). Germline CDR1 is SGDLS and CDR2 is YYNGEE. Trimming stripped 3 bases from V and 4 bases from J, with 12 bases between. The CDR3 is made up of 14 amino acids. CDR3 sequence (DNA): TGTGCCAGCAGCGAACGGACTATCCCAGATACGCAGTATTTT. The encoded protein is CASSERTIPDTQYF.

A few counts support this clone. CDR3 in amino acids: CASSFANTEAFF. As DNA, the CDR3 is TGTGCCAGCAGCTTCGCGAACACTGAAGCTTTCTTT. The chain has TRBV7-8 and TRBJ1-1; D gene uncertain. Germline CDR1 reads SGHVS; CDR2 reads FQNEAQ. V lost 3 bases to trimming and J lost 1 base, with 3 bases between them. The CDR3 totals 12 residues.

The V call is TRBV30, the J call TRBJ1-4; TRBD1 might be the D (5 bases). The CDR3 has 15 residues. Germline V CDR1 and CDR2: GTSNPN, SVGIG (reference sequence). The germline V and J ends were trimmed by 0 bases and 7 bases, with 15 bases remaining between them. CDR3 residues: CAWSVPTVGGEKLFF. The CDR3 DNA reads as TGTGCCTGGAGTGTACCGACAGTCGGAGGTGAAAAACTGTTTTTT. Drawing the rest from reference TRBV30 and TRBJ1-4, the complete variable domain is SQTIHQWPATLVQPVGSPLSLECTVEGTSNPNLYWYRQAAGRGLQLLFYSVGIGQISSEVPQNLSASRPQDRQFILSSKKLLLSDSGFYLCAWSVPTVGGEKLFFGSGTQLSVL.